The sequence of this T cell receptor (beta chain) was determined in a study of PD-1 blockade in classical Hodgkin lymphoma. Unmatched junction bases numbered 6, after V lost 0 bases and J lost 2 bases. The CDR3 runs to 18 residues. Germline V gives CDR1 SEHNR, CDR2 FQNEAQ (reference sequence). Indicated time point: cycle 4 day 1 (C4D1), after six to seven weeks of nivolumab. After autologous stem cell transplantation all patients relapsed, and prior brentuximab vedotin exposure differed between cohorts. Best outcomes ranged across complete response, partial response and progressive disease. Findings and limits, study-wide: A reduction in baseline TCR diversity was reportedly seen in newly diagnosed patients relative to healthy donors. The CD4+ diversity rise by C4D1 was clearest in complete responders.

Libraries were prepared by immunoSEQ multiplex PCR; TCRdb keeps only in-frame clonotypes and omits some of them. The repertoire consists of 64,000 or so clones, with roughly 92% occurring once and the leading ten covering around 8%. Worth noting for this clone: The antigen is undetermined.

Material: peripheral blood mononuclear cells (PBMCs), obtained before the fourth cycle of nivolumab. The genes are TRBV7-9 and TRBJ2-1; the match to TRBD2 covers 11 bases. This clonotype originated in a human donor with classical Hodgkin lymphoma. The CDR3 region is CASSLALLAGGTYNEQFF. The DNA for the CDR3 is TGTGCCAGCAGCTTAGCCCTTCTAGCGGGGGGTACCTACAATGAGCAGTTCTTC.